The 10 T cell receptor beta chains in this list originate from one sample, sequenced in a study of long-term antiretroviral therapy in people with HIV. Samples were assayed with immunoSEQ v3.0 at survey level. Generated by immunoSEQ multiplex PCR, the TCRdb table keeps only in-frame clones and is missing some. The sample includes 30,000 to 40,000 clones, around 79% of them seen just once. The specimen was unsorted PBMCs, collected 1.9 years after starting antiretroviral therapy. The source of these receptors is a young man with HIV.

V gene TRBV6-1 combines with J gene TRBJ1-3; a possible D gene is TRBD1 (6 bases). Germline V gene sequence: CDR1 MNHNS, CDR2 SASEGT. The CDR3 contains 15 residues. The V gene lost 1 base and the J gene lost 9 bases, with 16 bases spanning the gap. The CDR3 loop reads CASSEGGGSLRTIYF. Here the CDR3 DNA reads TGTGCCAGCAGTGAAGGAGGGGGTTCTTTGCGCACCATATATTTT.

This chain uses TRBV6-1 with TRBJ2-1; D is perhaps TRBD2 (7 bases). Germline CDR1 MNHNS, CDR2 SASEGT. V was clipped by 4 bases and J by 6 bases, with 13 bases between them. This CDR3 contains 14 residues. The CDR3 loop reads CASSALGGANEQFF. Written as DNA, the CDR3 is TGTGCCAGCAGTGCCCTGGGGGGGGCCAATGAGCAGTTCTTC.

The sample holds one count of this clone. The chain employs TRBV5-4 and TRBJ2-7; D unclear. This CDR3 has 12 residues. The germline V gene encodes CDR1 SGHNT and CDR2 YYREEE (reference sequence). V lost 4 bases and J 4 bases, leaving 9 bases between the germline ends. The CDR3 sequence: CASSREKYEQYF. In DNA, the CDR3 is TGTGCCAGCAGCAGAGAGAAGTACGAGCAGTACTTC.

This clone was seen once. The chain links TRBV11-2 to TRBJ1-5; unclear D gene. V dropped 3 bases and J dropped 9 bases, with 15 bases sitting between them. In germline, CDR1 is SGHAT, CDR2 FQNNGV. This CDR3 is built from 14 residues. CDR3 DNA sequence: TGTGCCAGCAGCTTCTCTGTATCTGGCGGGCCCCAGCATTTT. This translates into CASSFSVSGGPQHF.

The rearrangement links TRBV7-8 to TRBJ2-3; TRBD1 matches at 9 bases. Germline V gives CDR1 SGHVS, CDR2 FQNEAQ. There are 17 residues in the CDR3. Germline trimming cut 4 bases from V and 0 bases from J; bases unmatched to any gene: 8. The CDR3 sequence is CASSSGRQGGSTDTQYF. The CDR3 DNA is TGTGCCAGCAGCTCCGGGAGACAGGGGGGGAGCACAGATACGCAGTATTTT. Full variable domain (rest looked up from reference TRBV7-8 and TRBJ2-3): GAGVSQSPRYKVAKRGQDVALRCDPISGHVSLFWYQQALGQGPEFLTYFQNEAQLDKSGLPSDRFFAERPEGSVSTLKIQRTQQEDSAVYLCASSSGRQGGSTDTQYFGPGTRLTVL.

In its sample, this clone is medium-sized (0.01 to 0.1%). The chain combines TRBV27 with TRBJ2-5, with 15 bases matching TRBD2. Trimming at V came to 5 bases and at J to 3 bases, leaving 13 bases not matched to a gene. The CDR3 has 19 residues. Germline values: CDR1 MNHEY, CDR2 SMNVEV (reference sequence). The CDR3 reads CASSLGLAGGIAPKETQYF. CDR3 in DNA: TGTGCCAGCAGTCTCGGACTAGCGGGGGGGATCGCCCCAAAAGAGACCCAGTACTTC.

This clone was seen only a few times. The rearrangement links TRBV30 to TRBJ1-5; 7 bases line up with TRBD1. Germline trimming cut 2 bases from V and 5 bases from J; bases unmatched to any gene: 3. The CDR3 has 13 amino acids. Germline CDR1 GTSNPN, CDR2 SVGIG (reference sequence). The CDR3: CAWSQGQHQPQHF. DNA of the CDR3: TGTGCCTGGAGTCAGGGACAGCATCAGCCCCAGCATTTT.

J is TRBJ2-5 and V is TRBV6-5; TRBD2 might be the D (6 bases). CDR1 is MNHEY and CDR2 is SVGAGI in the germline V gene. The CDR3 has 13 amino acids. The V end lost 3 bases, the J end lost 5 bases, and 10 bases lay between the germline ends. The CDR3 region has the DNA TGTGCCAGCAGTTATACTAGCTCGGAGACCCAGTACTTC. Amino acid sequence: CASSYTSSETQYF.

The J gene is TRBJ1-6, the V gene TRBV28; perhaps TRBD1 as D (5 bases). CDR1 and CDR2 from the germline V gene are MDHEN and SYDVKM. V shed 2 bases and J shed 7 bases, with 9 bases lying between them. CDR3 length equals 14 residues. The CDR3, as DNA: TGTGCCAGCAGTTTAGTCAGGGCAAATTCACCCCTCCACTTT. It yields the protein CASSLVRANSPLHF.

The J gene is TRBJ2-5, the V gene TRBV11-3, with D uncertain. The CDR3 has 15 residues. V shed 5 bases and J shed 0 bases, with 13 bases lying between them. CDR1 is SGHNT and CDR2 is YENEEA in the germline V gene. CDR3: CASSLSWEYQETQYF. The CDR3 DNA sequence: TGTGCCAGCAGCCTCAGCTGGGAATACCAAGAGACCCAGTACTTC.